This entry describes one TCR beta chain. This clone was detected a few times. Its antigen is currently not known. The input lacks base qualities; no much larger clone sits a single base away. Collaborating institutions collected whole blood in K2EDTA tubes following their own protocols. Collaborator samples were shipped for TCRbeta analysis as frozen whole blood, isolated PBMCs, or DNA extracted from either sample type. TCRbeta CDR3 regions were amplified from genomic DNA by means of the immunoSEQ Assay, a bias-controlled multiplex PCR. The authors' pipeline ran thus. Nucleated cell counts per sample were estimated from amplification of reference gene primers within the assay. Sequence reads were collapsed and filtered to measure the absolute abundance of every unique TCRbeta CDR3 rearrangement. Productive Simpson clonality was computed per sample as the square root of Simpson's diversity index over productive rearrangements. TCRdb re-hosts the immuneACCESS table, in-frame sequences only. Its copies lack some clones; in the studies checked, an unresolved V gene accounts for under half of them, and the cause for the rest is not known. D and trimming come from the DNA, and the V and J calls and clone size come from that table. The sample table contains approximately 74,000 clones; only one count was recorded for almost 85% of them. Of the sample, 36% is held by the ten largest clones.

The data are from a study of blood T cell repertoires in COVID-19 (dated by TCRdb to the early 2020s). With respect to the entire study: Samples covering the acute and convalescent phases of COVID-19 were provided by collaborators in the United States, Italy and Spain. A freely available public database, intended as a resource for researchers studying the immune response to SARS-CoV-2, is where the repertoires were released. Nearly every sample came with metadata listing a de-identified subject ID, COVID-19 status, age in years and sex. Subjects who had been exposed to COVID-19, were actively infected with it, or had recovered from it provided the deeply sampled blood TCRbeta repertoires that made up the dataset. Samples were obtained from the ongoing ImmuneRACE study (first 160 participants) and from over 1,000 subjects provided by 6 global collaborators. The prospective study material was composed of cDNA or gDNA derived from T cells, B-cell-depleted T cells, or PBMCs. Where available, HLA class I and class II types were taken from metadata supplied by the sample provider and were not determined by assay-based typing. Findings and caveats that apply to the study as a whole: How much clinical and demographic metadata was included differed by source and by participant, and the metadata was provided uncurated.

Spanning cysteine to phenylalanine, the CDR3 consists of 16 amino acids. The DNA shown is the 48-base CDR3, in frame from base 1. V ends up 2 bases short and J 5 bases short, with an unmatched junction base count of 10. CDR1 and CDR2, looked up from the germline V gene (reference sequence), are LNHDA and SQIVND. The chain links TRBV19 with TRBJ2-5; 8 nucleotides in the junction match TRBD2. The sequencing input was peripheral blood. The source of this sequence is a man in his sixties or seventies with acute or convalescent COVID-19. The sequenced DNA is TGTGCCAGTAGTATATCGGGAGCGGGAGTGGCCGAGACCCAGTACTTC. It translates as CASSISGAGVAETQYF.